The rows below give T cell receptor beta chains drawn from one sample of a study of T cells in Graves' hyperthyroidism and ophthalmopathy. TCRdb re-called the multiplex PCR reads with MiXCR, one entry per CDR3 protein. The sample holds approximately 360,000 distinct CDR3 sequences, roughly 25% seen once. Sequenced: blood. Receptor source: a man in his fifties with Graves' hyperthyroidism. The conserved cysteine and the conserved F or W are not part of the CDR3 here.

v_call,j_call,cdr3_aa
TRBV27,TRBJ1-6,ASSLSLRQGKDNSPLH
TRBV2,TRBJ1-6,ASKPQGASISPLH
TRBV30,TRBJ2-7,AWDRGGPYEQY
TRBV19,TRBJ2-1,ASSIFQLAASYNEQF
TRBV28,TRBJ2-7,ASSFAGLAGAAYEQY
TRBV28,TRBJ1-5,ASGRLEGNQPQH
TRBV2,TRBJ2-2,ASSFRRPGELF
TRBV15,TRBJ2-5,ATRDRNKRETQY
TRBV7-9,TRBJ2-2,ASSLAKGTGELF
TRBV6-1,TRBJ2-2,ATSGLAVNTGELF
TRBV7-2,TRBJ2-5,ASSLTPTSGGGRD
TRBV7-3,TRBJ2-1,ASSPWGRGAENEQF
TRBV19,TRBJ2-3,ASGLTSTDTQY
TRBV6-1,TRBJ1-2,ASIGLGQGVGYT
TRBV29-1,TRBJ1-1,SASGDRGHTEAF
TRBV10-1,TRBJ2-1,ASSEGQDRKQF
TRBV2,TRBJ1-6,ASSVAGVGNSPLH
TRBV25-1,TRBJ1-1,ASRGINTEAF
TRBV7-9,TRBJ2-7,ASSSLVGDYPNYEQY
TRBV6-1,TRBJ1-5,ASKDGNQPQH
TRBV18,TRBJ2-7,ASSPQSDHEQY
TRBV28,TRBJ1-6,ASTPGTTTSPLH
TRBV29-1,TRBJ1-1,SVEHTVSMNTEAF
TRBV7-3,TRBJ2-5,ASSLSYRETQY
TRBV2,TRBJ2-1,ANSKGQGAYNEQF
TRBV7-2,TRBJ2-7,ASSSTSGRYYEQY
TRBV5-6,TRBJ2-3,ASSWETGGGITDTQY
TRBV3-1,TRBJ2-3,ASSKVGTSGTSTDTQY
TRBV11-2,TRBJ2-3,ASSSPDKGLGTDTQY
TRBV20-1,TRBJ2-7,SARYRTGVEQY
TRBV12-3/TRBV12-4,TRBJ2-7,ASSLLSGSYEQY
TRBV3-1,TRBJ1-2,ASSRGIWGYT
TRBV6-2/TRBV6-3,TRBJ1-2,ASSYSLVTNNYGYT
TRBV27,TRBJ2-7,ASRIAGQGEQY
TRBV5-1,TRBJ2-7,ASRAGIEDEQY
TRBV5-6,TRBJ2-2,ASSSRNAGELF
TRBV20-1,TRBJ1-4,SARNPTNEKLF
TRBV12-3/TRBV12-4,TRBJ2-4,ASSLTATGPRASPSNIQY
TRBV5-4,TRBJ2-2,AIANLSGSGTGELF
TRBV20-1,TRBJ2-7,SATIPGGDPYEQY
TRBV9,TRBJ2-3,ASSVVSSGGTDTQY
TRBV6-2/TRBV6-3,TRBJ1-5,ATDRAGLNQPQH